This TCR beta chain stems from a study of regulatory T cells in long-lasting Graves disease. As regards this clonotype: What it recognizes is unknown.

Combining iRepertoire HTBI primers with Arm-PCR of CDR3 regions, the authors built TCR beta libraries. TCRdb redid the calling of the multiplex PCR reads with MiXCR, one entry per CDR3 protein. This sample yields 600,000 to 650,000 distinct CDR3 sequences, of which less than 20% are seen a single time; around 18% belongs to the top ten. Study conclusions and caveats: Gene preferences differed: TRBV28, TRBJ1-2, TRBJ2-5 in persistent cases. Since the sample size was small, accuracy may have been reduced.

The sample's time point: newly diagnosed GD, antithyroid drugs for less than 3 months. The TCR library used RNA extracted from PBMCs. Germline-derived CDR1 and CDR2 are GTSNPN and SVGIG (reference sequence). The J segment lost 6 bases and the V segment lost 5 bases, leaving 9 bases of the junction unmatched. The CDR3 loop spans 13 amino acids. The data also belong to a second study, concerning T cells in Graves' hyperthyroidism and ophthalmopathy. That work adds: Diagnosis of hyperthyroidism was new in patients aged 18 to 65, and its duration was under 2 months. Before onset, by a median of 6.5 months, the model predicted ophthalmopathy.

This TCR was sampled from a woman in her 30s with Graves disease. Specimen: peripheral blood mononuclear cells (PBMCs), collected at new diagnosis, from a patient treated with antithyroid drugs. The chain links TRBV30 to TRBJ1-2, with 7 bases matching TRBD1. The CDR3 is CAWAQTGAHGYTF. In DNA, the CDR3 is TGTGCCTGGGCCCAAACAGGGGCCCATGGCTACACCTTC. Filled out from reference TRBV30 and TRBJ1-2, the complete variable domain reads SQTIHQWPATLVQPVGSPLSLECTVEGTSNPNLYWYRQAAGRGLQLLFYSVGIGQISSEVPQNLSASRPQDRQFILSSKKLLLSDSGFYLCAWAQTGAHGYTFGSGTRLTVV.